Listed below are T cell receptor beta chains from one sample, sequenced in a study of cytomegalovirus exposure and HLA in healthy donors. Sequenced by immunoSEQ multiplex PCR; TCRdb stores in-frame clones only, minus some. The sample lists roughly 99,000 clones, about 80% seen once, with 7.8% in the top ten. The sample comprised PBMCs. The receptors originated from a man under 40 in good health and CMV-seronegative. CDR3s include the opening cysteine and the closing phenylalanine or tryptophan.

CDR3	length	V	J
CASSQGTGGNYGYTF	15	TRBV4-2	TRBJ1-2
CASRSGSSYEQYF	13	TRBV13	TRBJ2-7
CASRKDDSSYNEQFF	15	TRBV6-6	TRBJ2-1
CASRRTGSTDTQYF	14	TRBV28	TRBJ2-3
CASSLDSLPTYEQYF	15	TRBV5-4	TRBJ2-7
CASSLRPGLTDTQYF	15	TRBV7-3	TRBJ2-3
CASSLTGEIKYEQYF	15	TRBV5-5	TRBJ2-7
CASSSQGRNTEAFF	14	TRBV7-2	TRBJ1-1
CASSQGTQNYNEQFF	15	TRBV4-2	TRBJ2-1
CASSFAGQGPLQGYGYTF	18	TRBV28	TRBJ1-2
CASSPWIRGAFF	12	TRBV18	TRBJ1-1
CAISETQGEQFF	12	TRBV10-3	TRBJ2-1
CASSQRDRTYNEQFF	15	TRBV4-1	TRBJ2-1
CASIGRSITEAFF	13	TRBV19	TRBJ1-1
CASSSGTSGYNEQFF	15	TRBV2	TRBJ2-1
CASSLDGTGGYEQYF	15	TRBV5-5	TRBJ2-7
CASRGGEQFF	10	TRBV28	TRBJ2-1
CASSRDRTYEQYF	13	TRBV2	TRBJ2-7
CASSLEGQGITAQYF	15	TRBV11-2	TRBJ2-5
CASDLTGYNEQFF	13	TRBV6-6	TRBJ2-1
CASSVGPGQGYEQYF	15	TRBV9	TRBJ2-7
CASSVGGRGTEAFF	14	TRBV9	TRBJ1-1
CASSLGDRPWFF	12	TRBV5-1	TRBJ2-1
CASSSTPKGVSYEQYF	16	TRBV5-5	TRBJ2-7
CASSLEGTGLTEAFF	15	TRBV19	TRBJ1-1
CAWSVKRSSYNEQFF	15	TRBV30	TRBJ2-1
CASSRLAGGSTDTQYF	16	TRBV7-3	TRBJ2-3
CASSFYGSSTDTQYF	15	TRBV5-5	TRBJ2-3
CASSLGTAYEQYF	13	TRBV6-5	TRBJ2-7
CASSISRNTEAFF	13	TRBV19	TRBJ1-1
CASSDNGDTQYF	12	TRBV6-4	TRBJ2-3
CASSEELAGVQYEQYF	16	TRBV2	TRBJ2-7
CASSPSGTGGNEQFF	15	TRBV18	TRBJ2-1
CAWSSGGTEAFF	12	TRBV30	TRBJ1-1
CASSIQGGTEAFF	13	TRBV5-4	TRBJ1-1
CASSFLGASGGAKNIQYF	18	TRBV28	TRBJ2-4
CASSELAGFDTEAFF	15	TRBV25-1	TRBJ1-1
CASGSWDRPNYGYTF	15	TRBV28	TRBJ1-2
CASSLPPGTGHREQYF	16	TRBV5-6	TRBJ2-7
CASREQGQETQYF	13	TRBV5-1	TRBJ2-5
CASSREAPTEAFF	13	TRBV7-9	TRBJ1-1
CASSLQGDRGLSEAFF	16	TRBV18	TRBJ1-1